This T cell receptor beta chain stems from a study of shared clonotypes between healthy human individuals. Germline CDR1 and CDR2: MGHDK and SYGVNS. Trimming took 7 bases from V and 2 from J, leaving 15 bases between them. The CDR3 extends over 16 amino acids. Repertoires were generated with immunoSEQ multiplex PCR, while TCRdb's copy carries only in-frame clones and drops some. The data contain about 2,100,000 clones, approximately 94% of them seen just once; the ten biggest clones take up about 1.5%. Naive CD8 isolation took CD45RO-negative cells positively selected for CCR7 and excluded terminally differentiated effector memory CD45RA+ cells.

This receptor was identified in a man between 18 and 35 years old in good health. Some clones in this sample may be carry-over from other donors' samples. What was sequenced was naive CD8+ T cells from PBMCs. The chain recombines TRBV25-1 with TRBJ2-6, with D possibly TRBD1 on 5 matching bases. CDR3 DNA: TGTGCCAGCATCTTTCTTGGGGCGCCTGGGGCCAACGTCCTGACTTTC. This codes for CASIFLGAPGANVLTF.